Each of the 18 T cell receptor beta chains below was sequenced from the same sample in a study of shared clonotypes between healthy human individuals. Profiling relied on immunoSEQ multiplex PCR, and the TCRdb table lists in-frame clones only, not all of them. The table lists about 320,000 clones, roughly 84% of them singletons. Sequenced: memory CD8+ T cells sorted from blood. The subset is: CD45RO+ cells pooled with CCR7-negative TemRA cells. These receptors were taken from a man aged 18-30 years in good health.

V gene TRBV4-3 combines with J gene TRBJ2-3, with D maybe TRBD2 (5 bases). Trimming took off 1 base at V and 2 bases at J, with 7 bases between the two ends. Germline V gene lookup returns CDR1 LGHNA and CDR2 YSLEER. The CDR3 has 14 residues. The CDR3 DNA is TGCGCCAGCAGCCAAGTCGGGAACACAGATACGCAGTATTTT. It specifies CASSQVGNTDTQYF.

The chain recombines TRBV2 with TRBJ2-5, with 12 nucleotides matching TRBD2. The CDR3 is 19 residues long. V was clipped by 3 bases and J by 1 base; unmatched bases: 12. Germline V CDR1 and CDR2: SNHLY, FYNNEI. CDR3 coding DNA: TGTGCCAGCAGTGAGGACCCTACTAGCGGGGGGATCCGCCAAGAGACCCAGTACTTC. Encoded protein: CASSEDPTSGGIRQETQYF. Combining the CDR3 with reference TRBV2 and TRBJ2-5 gives the whole variable domain EPEVTQTPSHQVTQMGQEVILRCVPISNHLYFYWYRQILGQKVEFLVSFYNNEISEKSEIFDDQFSVERPDGSNFTLKIRSTKLEDSAMYFCASSEDPTSGGIRQETQYFGPGTRLLVL.

About this clone itself: This CDR3 is also generated by other DNA sequences in the sample. The rearrangement links TRBV19 to TRBJ2-5; D is perhaps TRBD2 (5 bases). The CDR3 contains 13 residues. The V gene's germline CDR1 is LNHDA and CDR2 SQIVND (reference sequence). The V end lost 0 bases, the J end lost 3 bases, and 5 bases lay between the germline ends. In nucleotides, the CDR3 is TGTGCCAGTAGTATAGATAGCGAAGAGACCCAGTACTTC. It is translated as CASSIDSEETQYF.

On this clone itself: At one boundary the junction diverges from the germline segment, which might be a read error. V gene TRBV5-8 combines with J gene TRBJ2-7; D may be TRBD1 (5 bases). The CDR3 is made up of 15 amino acids. CDR1 is SGHTS, CDR2 YDEGEE, per germline. DNA for the CDR3: TGTGCCAGCAGTTTGGGGCAGGGCCTTTCCTACGAGCAGTACTTC. It translates to CASSLGQGLSYEQYF.

This clone appeared once. V is TRBV30 and J is TRBJ2-1, with 14 bases lining up with TRBD2. From germline, CDR1 is GTSNPN and CDR2 SVGIG (reference sequence). J was trimmed by 3 bases and V by 5 bases; bases with no gene match: 9. The CDR3 consists of 17 residues. CDR3 nucleotide sequence: TGTGCCTGGGCCCCGGGACTAGCGGGAGTTCTCTACAATGAGCAGTTCTTC. Protein product: CAWAPGLAGVLYNEQFF. The whole variable domain, remainder taken from reference TRBV30 and TRBJ2-1, is SQTIHQWPATLVQPVGSPLSLECTVEGTSNPNLYWYRQAAGRGLQLLFYSVGIGQISSEVPQNLSASRPQDRQFILSSKKLLLSDSGFYLCAWAPGLAGVLYNEQFFGPGTRLTVL.

CDR3 region: CASSENPDFLAGWPDTQYF. The CDR3 nucleotides read TGTGCCAGCAGTGAAAATCCCGACTTCCTAGCGGGGTGGCCAGATACGCAGTATTTT. J is TRBJ2-3 and V is TRBV2; 9 positions agree with TRBD2. The CDR3 length is 19 residues. V shed 2 bases, J shed 4 bases, and the junction held 16 bases outside the gene matches. CDR1 and CDR2 from the germline V gene are SNHLY and FYNNEI.

V is TRBV14 and J is TRBJ1-2, with D tentatively TRBD1 (5 bases). This CDR3 is 15 amino acids long. V gave up 0 bases and J gave up 4 bases, with 12 bases separating them. Per the germline V gene, CDR1 is SGHDN and CDR2 is FVKESK. This CDR3 is CASSQEPGPTYGYTF. The CDR3 DNA reads as TGTGCCAGCAGCCAAGAACCGGGACCGACCTATGGCTACACCTTC.

The chain joins TRBV27 to TRBJ2-5; 12 nucleotides line up with TRBD2. J lost 1 base, V lost 5 bases, and 8 bases had no gene match. The CDR3 contains 17 residues. Germline V gene sequence: CDR1 MNHEY, CDR2 SMNVEV (reference sequence). The CDR3 loop is CASSTGLAGPIQETQYF. CDR3 bases: TGTGCCAGCAGTACCGGACTAGCGGGGCCAATCCAAGAGACCCAGTACTTC.

A single count supports this clone. One end of the junction varies from germline; a read error may be responsible. CDR3: CASSSGGRALETQYF. The CDR3 DNA is TGTGCTAGCAGCTCGGGCGGGAGGGCCCTGGAGACCCAGTACTTC. The rearrangement joins TRBV7-7 to TRBJ2-5, with 9 bases that match TRBD2. This CDR3 has 15 residues. CDR1 is SSHAT, CDR2 FNYEAQ, per germline (reference sequence).

A note on this clone: Other DNA sequences in this specimen translate into the identical CDR3. DNA of the CDR3: TGTGCCAGCAGCTCCGGGAGCTCCTACGAGCAGTACTTC. It specifies CASSSGSSYEQYF. The chain couples TRBV5-6 to TRBJ2-7, with D possibly TRBD2 on 6 matching bases. The CDR3 loop spans 13 amino acids. The germline gives CDR1 SGHDT, CDR2 YYEEEE. V lost 3 bases, J lost 0 bases, and 7 bases lay in between.

In the case of this clone: This sample also contains other DNA sequences that code for the same CDR3. The V call is TRBV4-3, the J call TRBJ2-7, with 12 bases fitting TRBD2. From germline, CDR1 is LGHNA and CDR2 YSLEER. V shed 3 bases and J 4 bases; nucleotides not matched to a gene: 1. This CDR3 has 14 amino acids. The chain's CDR3 is CASSHGTSGYEQYF. The CDR3 DNA follows: TGCGCCAGCAGCCATGGGACTAGCGGGTACGAGCAGTACTTC.

The rearrangement uses TRBV11-2 and TRBJ2-7; D remains unclear. This CDR3 comprises 12 residues. Trimming took 5 bases from V and 1 from J, leaving 6 bases between them. Germline CDR1 is SGHAT and CDR2 is FQNNGV. The CDR3 coding sequence is TGTGCCAGCAGCCTACCTTCCTACGAGCAGTACTTC. Translating it yields CASSLPSYEQYF.

This chain links TRBV5-6 with TRBJ1-5; no definite D call. The CDR3 loop spans 15 amino acids. Germline loops: CDR1 SGHDT, CDR2 YYEEEE. Trimming left V 1 base short and J 1 base short, with 9 bases between. The CDR3 is CASSLMAGSNQPQHF. CDR3 in DNA: TGTGCCAGCAGCTTGATGGCTGGGAGCAATCAGCCCCAGCATTTT.

This chain connects TRBV5-6 to TRBJ2-7; weak D call: TRBD1 (5 bases). Germline CDR1 SGHDT, CDR2 YYEEEE. The ends were cut back, 4 bases at V and 0 bases at J, with 14 bases in the middle. The CDR3 extends over 15 amino acids. The CDR3 nucleotides are TGTGCCAGCAGCCCCCGACAGCGTCTCTCCTACGAGCAGTACTTC. Translated: CASSPRQRLSYEQYF.

V is TRBV4-1 and J is TRBJ2-1; D ambiguous. CDR3 length: 14 residues. Trimming cost V 0 bases and J 6 bases, with 9 bases left between them. Germline CDR1 reads MGHRA; CDR2 reads YSYEKL. As DNA, the CDR3 is TGCGCCAGCAGCCAAGAAGGCTTGGGCAATGAGCAGTTCTTC. Translated, it gives CASSQEGLGNEQFF.

In its sample, this clone was seen many times. The same CDR3 is also encoded by other DNA sequences in this sample. The chain recombines TRBV7-9 with TRBJ1-2, with TRBD1 identical over 7 bases. With V trimmed by 5 bases and J by 6 bases, 6 bases remained unmatched. Looked up from germline, CDR1 is SEHNR and CDR2 is FQNEAQ (reference sequence). The length of the CDR3 is 13 residues. CDR3 nucleotides: TGTGCCAGCAGCGCGAATACAGGGGATGGCTACACCTTC. The encoded protein is CASSANTGDGYTF.

The V and J genes are TRBV7-2 and TRBJ1-4; D is ambiguous. Trimming took off 1 base at V and 8 bases at J, with 20 bases between the two ends. Germline CDR1 and CDR2: SGHTA and FQGNSA. This CDR3 has 17 amino acids. The DNA for the CDR3 is TGTGCCAGCAGCTTAGAGGGAATACCTAGGGTTCGGGAAAAACTGTTTTTT. Translation gives CASSLEGIPRVREKLFF.

The genes are TRBV28 and TRBJ2-7; TRBD1 matches at 8 bases. The J segment lost 0 bases and the V segment lost 5 bases, leaving 18 bases of the junction unmatched. Germline CDR1 is MDHEN and CDR2 is SYDVKM. The CDR3 sequence is 19 residues long. The CDR3 loop is CASSPGGGPFWRVSYEQYF. CDR3 sequence (DNA): TGTGCCAGCAGTCCAGGGGGCGGTCCGTTTTGGAGGGTCTCCTACGAGCAGTACTTC. The whole variable domain, remainder taken from reference TRBV28 and TRBJ2-7, is DVKVTQSSRYLVKRTGEKVFLECVQDMDHENMFWYRQDPGLGLRLIYFSYDVKMKEKGDIPEGYSVSREKKERFSLILESASTNQTSMYLCASSPGGGPFWRVSYEQYFGPGTRLTVT.